A single T cell receptor (beta chain) is shown here with its context. With 0 bases removed from V and 4 bases from J, the gap between germline ends came to 15 bases. Per germline, CDR1 SGDLS and CDR2 YYNGEE. CDR3 length: 16 amino acids. Assay used: immunoSEQ multiplex PCR; TCRdb lists only in-frame clones, some missing. The sample shows about 45,000 clones, approximately 86% of them seen only once. This sample is part of a study of OX40 agonist ivuxolimab in advanced cancers. Background on the study: Dosing consisted of intravenous ivuxolimab at 0.01 to 10 mg/kg every 2 weeks.

The specimen was CD4+ or CD8+ T cells sorted from blood, collected in a trial of the OX40 agonist ivuxolimab. This receptor was obtained from an adult with an advanced solid tumor such as melanoma, head and neck, liver or kidney cancer. The chain combines TRBV9 with TRBJ2-3; tentative D call: TRBD2 (7 bases). This CDR3 is CASSVVGGHVADTQYF. Written as DNA, the CDR3 is TGTGCCAGCAGCGTAGTGGGGGGGCATGTTGCAGATACGCAGTATTTT.